This T cell receptor (beta chain) was captured by sequencing in a study of CD8 T cell repertoires and HIV-1 epitope variants. Study in general: T cells were stimulated with Twenty-five Gag and Nef peptides separately. Epitopes were three Gag families plus Nef HW9 and YT9.

Trimming pared 5 bases from V and 2 bases from J, leaving 10 bases between. This CDR3 has 13 residues. The germline gives CDR1 SNHLY, CDR2 FYNNEI. Generated by immunoSEQ multiplex PCR, the TCRdb table keeps only in-frame clones and is missing some. The sample gives tens of thousands of clones, 74% of which show up once; more than 25% is in the top ten. The clonotype comes from a male donor with HIV. Sequencing was done on a sample of uncultured baseline CD8+ T cells from peripheral blood mononuclear cells (PBMCs). The J gene is TRBJ2-7, the V gene TRBV2; D gene ambiguous. The CDR3 here is CASSRTIPYEQYF. Here the CDR3 DNA reads TGTGCCAGCAGTCGGACGATTCCCTACGAGCAGTACTTC.